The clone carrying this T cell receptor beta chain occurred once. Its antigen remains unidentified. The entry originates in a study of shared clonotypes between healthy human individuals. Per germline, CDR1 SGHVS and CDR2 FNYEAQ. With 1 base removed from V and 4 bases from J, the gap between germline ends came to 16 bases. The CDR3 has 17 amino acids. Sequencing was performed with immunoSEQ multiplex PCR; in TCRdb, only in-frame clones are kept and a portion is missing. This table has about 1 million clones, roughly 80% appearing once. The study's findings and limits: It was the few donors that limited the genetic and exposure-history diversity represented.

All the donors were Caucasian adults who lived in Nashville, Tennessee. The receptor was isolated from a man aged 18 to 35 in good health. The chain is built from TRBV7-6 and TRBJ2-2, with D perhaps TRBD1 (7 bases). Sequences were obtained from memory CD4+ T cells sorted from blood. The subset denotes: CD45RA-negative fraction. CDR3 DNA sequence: TGTGCCAGCAGCTTAGAGAGAGGCAGGGGGGCCACCGGGGAGCTGTTTTTT. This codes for CASSLERGRGATGELFF.